This passage covers 26 T cell receptor beta chains from one sample sequenced in a study of control samples from healthy donors and cancer patients. TCRdb's table, derived via immunoSEQ multiplex PCR, lists solely in-frame clones and lacks some. Among around 81,000 clones listed, 93% were seen once. Sequencing was done on a sample of blood. The receptors stem from a woman aged 25 to 39 in good health.

This clone showed up just once. V usage is TRBV28 and J usage is TRBJ1-5; no reliable D call. Germline V gene lookup returns CDR1 MDHEN and CDR2 SYDVKM. With 7 bases removed from V and 0 bases from J, the gap between germline ends came to 16 bases. The CDR3 spans 16 residues. The CDR3, as DNA: TGTGCCAGCAATAGGTATACGGGATATAGCAATCAGCCCCAGCATTTT. Amino acids: CASNRYTGYSNQPQHF.

The chain has TRBV9 and TRBJ1-3, with TRBD1 matching 9 bases. In germline, CDR1 is SGDLS, CDR2 YYNGEE. This CDR3 comprises 17 residues. The trim removed 4 bases at V and 0 bases at J, leaving 8 bases unmatched. As DNA, the CDR3 is TGTGCCAGCAGCTCCACCGGGACAGGGAGCTCTGGAAACACCATATATTTT. Translation: CASSSTGTGSSGNTIYF. The full variable domain, with the rest looked up from reference TRBV9 and TRBJ1-3, is DSGVTQTPKHLITATGQRVTLRCSPRSGDLSVYWYQQSLDQGLQFLIQYYNGEERAKGNILERFSAQQFPDLHSELNLSSLELGDSALYFCASSSTGTGSSGNTIYFGEGSWLTVV.

The rearrangement uses TRBV28 and TRBJ2-6, with 9 bases aligning to TRBD1. The CDR3 consists of 19 residues. Unmatched junction bases numbered 11, after V lost 5 bases and J lost 0 bases. Looked up from germline, CDR1 is MDHEN and CDR2 is SYDVKM. Here the CDR3 DNA reads TGTGCCAGCAGTGACCTCACCGGGACAGGGATCTCTGGGGCCAACGTCCTGACTTTC. As protein: CASSDLTGTGISGANVLTF.

This rearrangement joins TRBV15 to TRBJ1-4, with no clear D. The V end lost 6 bases, the J end lost 5 bases, and 16 bases lay between the germline ends. This CDR3 is 15 amino acids long. Germline V gene sequence: CDR1 LNHNV, CDR2 YYDKDF (reference sequence). DNA for the CDR3: TGTGCCACCAGGGGGAGGACCGCGAGAAATGAAAAACTGTTTTTT. This sequence encodes CATRGRTARNEKLFF.

The chain is built from TRBV5-5 and TRBJ2-7; 10 positions match TRBD1. Per germline, CDR1 SGHKS and CDR2 YYEKEE (reference sequence). This CDR3 region has 14 residues. V was pared by 5 bases and J by 12 bases, with 14 bases of the junction left unmatched. The CDR3 protein is CASSPADRGFGRYF. CDR3 sequence (DNA): TGTGCCAGCAGTCCGGCGGACAGGGGGTTTGGCCGGTACTTC. The full variable domain, rest sourced from reference TRBV5-5 and TRBJ2-7, is DAGVTQSPTHLIKTRGQQVTLRCSPISGHKSVSWYQQVLGQGPQFIFQYYEKEERGRGNFPDRFSARQFPNYSSELNVNALLLGDSALYLCASSPADRGFGRYFGPGTRLTVT.

The rearrangement uses TRBV3-1 (or the pseudogene TRBV3-2) and TRBJ1-3; the D is unclear. The V end lost 1 base, the J end lost 0 bases, and 13 bases lay between the germline ends. The CDR3 extends over 17 amino acids. Germline CDR1 LGHDT, CDR2 YNNKEL (reference sequence). The CDR3 DNA is TGTGCCAGCAGCCAAGGGGAGTTGGCCCTCTCTGGAAACACCATATATTTT. Residues: CASSQGELALSGNTIYF.

The CDR3 sequence is CAISDSGGYGYTF. The DNA for the CDR3 is TGTGCCATCAGTGACTCAGGGGGGTATGGCTACACCTTC. The chain couples TRBV10-3 to TRBJ1-2; 7 positions agree with TRBD1. The V segment lost 3 bases and the J segment 5 bases; nucleotides outside the gene matches: 3. From germline, CDR1 is ENHRY and CDR2 SYGVKD. The CDR3 has 13 amino acids.

The rearrangement uses TRBV6-6 and TRBJ2-7, with D possibly being TRBD1 (6 bases). The CDR3 sequence is 16 residues long. Per germline, CDR1 MNHNY and CDR2 SVGAGI (reference sequence). Trimming pared 5 bases from V and 4 bases from J, leaving 21 bases between. The chain's CDR3 is CASSGQQGADRYEQYF. For the CDR3, the DNA is TGTGCCAGCAGTGGCCAACAGGGTGCAGACCGTTACGAGCAGTACTTC.

This clone was picked up a small number of times. V usage is TRBV2 and J usage is TRBJ1-4; D is unresolved. Germline V gene data show CDR1 as SNHLY and CDR2 as FYNNEI. Trimming left V 0 bases short and J 7 bases short, with 12 bases between. The CDR3 is 15 residues long. CDR3 in DNA: TGTGCCAGCAGTGAAGCGCTTCCGGGGTTTGAAAAACTGTTTTTT. Translation gives CASSEALPGFEKLFF. Supplemented by reference TRBV2 and TRBJ1-4, the full variable domain reads EPEVTQTPSHQVTQMGQEVILRCVPISNHLYFYWYRQILGQKVEFLVSFYNNEISEKSEIFDDQFSVERPDGSNFTLKIRSTKLEDSAMYFCASSEALPGFEKLFFGSGTQLSVL.

This chain joins TRBV11-2 and TRBJ1-1; 10 nucleotides agree with TRBD1. The CDR3 covers 17 residues. Germline CDR1 reads SGHAT; CDR2 reads FQNNGV. Trimming cost V 3 bases and J 0 bases; bases outside gene matches: 7. CDR3 nucleotides: TGTGCCAGCAGCTTCCATCCGGGACAGGGGATGAACACTGAAGCTTTCTTT. It specifies CASSFHPGQGMNTEAFF. Full variable domain (outside the CDR3, taken from reference TRBV11-2 and TRBJ1-1): EAGVAQSPRYKIIEKRQSVAFWCNPISGHATLYWYQQILGQGPKLLIQFQNNGVVDDSQLPKDRFSAERLKGVDSTLKIQPAKLEDSAVYLCASSFHPGQGMNTEAFFGQGTRLTVV.

The V call is TRBV9, the J call TRBJ1-6; TRBD1 is a possible D gene (5 bases). V shed 1 base and J shed 5 bases, with 10 bases lying between them. This CDR3 is built from 15 residues. Germline CDR1 is SGDLS and CDR2 is YYNGEE. The CDR3 reads CASSVSQANNSPLHF. The DNA of the CDR3 is TGTGCCAGCAGCGTATCACAGGCCAATAATTCACCCCTCCACTTT.

The chain carries TRBV27 and TRBJ1-6; 8 bases line up with TRBD1. The germline CDR1 and CDR2 sequences are MNHEY and SMNVEV (reference sequence). This CDR3 comprises 16 residues. Unmatched junction bases numbered 3, after V lost 3 bases and J lost 2 bases. The CDR3 DNA follows: TGTGCCAGCAGTTTGTGGGGACAGGCCTATAATTCACCCCTCCACTTT. Translated: CASSLWGQAYNSPLHF.

The chain couples TRBV12-3 or TRBV12-4 to TRBJ1-3, with a possible D match to TRBD1 (6 bases). V lost 7 bases and J lost 4, with 8 bases in between. This CDR3 has 12 amino acids. CDR3 loop: CASTGQGNTIYF. The CDR3 nucleotides read TGTGCCAGCACGGGACAAGGAAACACCATATATTTT.

The chain is built from TRBV6-5 and TRBJ1-6; D remains ambiguous. Looked up from germline, CDR1 is MNHEY and CDR2 is SVGAGI. V was clipped by 5 bases and J by 16 bases, with 15 bases between them. The CDR3 length is 12 residues. The CDR3 sequence: CASSTPDGRLHF. The CDR3 DNA sequence: TGTGCCAGCAGTACCCCGGACGGTCGGCTCCACTTT.

The rearrangement joins TRBV15 to TRBJ1-6; D is unresolved. Trimming removed 1 base at V and 10 bases at J, with 17 bases between. The CDR3 runs 16 residues. The germline V gene encodes CDR1 LNHNV and CDR2 YYDKDF (reference sequence). In nucleotides, the CDR3 is TGTGCCACCAGCAGAGTTCGAGCCTCGGCGGGATCACCCCTCCACTTT. The encoded protein is CATSRVRASAGSPLHF. Based on the CDR3 plus reference TRBV15 and TRBJ1-6, the full variable domain is DAMVIQNPRYQVTQFGKPVTLSCSQTLNHNVMYWYQQKSSQAPKLLFHYYDKDFNNEADTPDNFQSRRPNTSFCFLDIRSPGLGDTAMYLCATSRVRASAGSPLHFGNGTRLTVT.

The V and J genes are TRBV6-5 and TRBJ1-1, with D perhaps matching TRBD1 (5 bases). V was pared by 6 bases and J by 5 bases, with 13 bases between. Germline values: CDR1 MNHEY, CDR2 SVGAGI. The CDR3 is 13 residues long. CDR3 nucleotide sequence: TGTGCCAGCAGCCTTCAGGGATCGACTGAAGCTTTCTTT. Translated, it gives CASSLQGSTEAFF.

The CDR3 is CASSEGQGINTGELFF. CDR3 in DNA: TGCGCCAGCAGTGAAGGGCAGGGGATTAACACCGGGGAGCTGTTTTTT. This rearrangement joins TRBV10-1 to TRBJ2-2; D is perhaps TRBD1 (6 bases). The V end was cut by 3 bases, the J end by 2 bases, with 13 bases between. This CDR3 comprises 16 residues. Germline V gene sequence: CDR1 WNHNN, CDR2 SYGVQD (reference sequence).

V usage is TRBV6-5 and J usage is TRBJ2-1; possibly TRBD2 for D (6 bases). Germline loops: CDR1 MNHEY, CDR2 SVGAGI. V lost 5 bases and J 0 bases, leaving 8 bases between the germline ends. The CDR3 sequence is 14 residues long. CDR3 residues: CASSLSGSYNEQFF. Here the CDR3 DNA reads TGTGCCAGCAGTCTTAGCGGCTCCTACAATGAGCAGTTCTTC.

The chain couples TRBV15 to TRBJ1-3, with D uncertain. Looked up from germline, CDR1 is LNHNV and CDR2 is YYDKDF (reference sequence). CDR3 length: 15 amino acids. V gave up 0 bases and J gave up 0 bases, with 6 bases separating them. CDR3 residues: CATSREGFSGNTIYF. In DNA, the CDR3 is TGTGCCACCAGCAGAGAGGGGTTCTCTGGAAACACCATATATTTT.

V and J are TRBV28 and TRBJ1-1, with 8 bases that match TRBD1. The CDR3 contains 16 residues. The V segment lost 3 bases and the J segment 10 bases; nucleotides outside the gene matches: 16. Germline loops: CDR1 MDHEN, CDR2 SYDVKM. The CDR3 here is CASSLAGQERLRRAFF. The CDR3 bases are TGTGCCAGCAGTTTGGCGGGACAGGAACGATTAAGGAGAGCTTTCTTT.

This clone was counted once. The rearrangement joins TRBV11-3 to TRBJ1-3; D gene ambiguous. The germline V gene encodes CDR1 SGHNT and CDR2 YENEEA. Trimming took 0 bases from V and 0 from J, leaving 15 bases between them. The CDR3 spans 18 residues. CDR3 nucleotide sequence: TGTGCCAGCAGCTTAGAACAGAAGGCCGGAGTCTCTGGAAACACCATATATTTT. It encodes CASSLEQKAGVSGNTIYF.

This chain uses TRBV5-1 with TRBJ2-2, with TRBD2 matching over 8 bases. This CDR3 has 15 amino acids. Germline V lookup: CDR1 SGHRS, CDR2 YFSETQ. The V and J ends lost 0 bases and 5 bases, in that order; junction bases with no gene match: 3. The CDR3 spells CASSLAGGNTGELFF. CDR3 nucleotide sequence: TGCGCCAGCAGCTTGGCGGGAGGGAATACCGGGGAGCTGTTTTTT.

The chain is built from TRBV11-2 and TRBJ1-2, with D unresolved. V gave up 3 bases and J gave up 8 bases, with 13 bases separating them. The CDR3 is made up of 13 amino acids. The germline CDR1 and CDR2 sequences are SGHAT and FQNNGV. The CDR3 bases are TGTGCCAGCAGCTTGAACCCCCAGGCAGGCTACACCTTC. This encodes CASSLNPQAGYTF.

The chain combines TRBV3-1 (or the pseudogene TRBV3-2) with TRBJ2-1; possibly TRBD1 or TRBD2 for D (5 bases each). Per the germline V gene, CDR1 is LGHDT and CDR2 is YNNKEL (reference sequence). V was shortened by 2 bases and J by 2 bases, with 13 bases between the two germline ends. The CDR3 consists of 16 residues. CDR3 amino acids: CASSQSRDGTYNEQFF. In nucleotides, the CDR3 is TGTGCCAGCAGCCAATCCCGGGACGGAACCTACAATGAGCAGTTCTTC.

CDR3 residues: CASSAEGTGAYEQYF. The CDR3 DNA reads TGTGCCAGCAGCGCCGAAGGGACAGGCGCGTACGAGCAGTACTTC. The V and J genes are TRBV9 and TRBJ2-7; 8 nucleotides agree with TRBD1. Germline V lookup: CDR1 SGDLS, CDR2 YYNGEE. V shed 3 bases and J 4 bases; nucleotides not matched to a gene: 9. There are 15 residues in the CDR3. The variable domain in full, with the rest retrieved from reference TRBV9 and TRBJ2-7, is DSGVTQTPKHLITATGQRVTLRCSPRSGDLSVYWYQQSLDQGLQFLIQYYNGEERAKGNILERFSAQQFPDLHSELNLSSLELGDSALYFCASSAEGTGAYEQYFGPGTRLTVT.

This clone was seen a handful of times. The rearrangement uses TRBV6-4 and TRBJ2-3, with a possible D match to TRBD2 (5 bases). CDR1 is MRHNA and CDR2 is SNTAGT in the germline V gene. The CDR3 has 13 amino acids. Trimming removed 5 bases at V and 4 bases at J, with 10 bases between. The CDR3 loop is CASSPAEADTQYF. DNA for the CDR3: TGTGCCAGCAGTCCCGCGGAGGCAGATACGCAGTATTTT.